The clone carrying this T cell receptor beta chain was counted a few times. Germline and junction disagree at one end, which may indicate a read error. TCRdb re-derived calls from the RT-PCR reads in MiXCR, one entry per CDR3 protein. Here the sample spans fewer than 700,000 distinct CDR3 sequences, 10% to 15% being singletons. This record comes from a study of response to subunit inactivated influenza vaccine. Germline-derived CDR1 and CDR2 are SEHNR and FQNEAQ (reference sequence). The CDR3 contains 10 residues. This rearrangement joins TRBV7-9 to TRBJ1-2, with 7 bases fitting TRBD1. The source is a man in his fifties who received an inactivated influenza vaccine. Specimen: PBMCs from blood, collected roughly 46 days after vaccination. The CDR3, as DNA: TGTGCCAGCAGCCCTCTACAGGGGAATTTC. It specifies CASSPLQGNF.